This TCR beta chain was captured in a study of T cells in Graves' hyperthyroidism and ophthalmopathy. Study-wide results and caveats: The blood repertoire included most of the expanded thyroid clonotypes above 0.001. Ophthalmopathy was predicted by the model a median of about 6.7 months ahead of onset.

This clonotype appeared many times. Its antigen is still unknown. This may come from a read error, since a much larger clone is one base off. Patients with ophthalmopathy all had a Clinical Activity Score of at least 3, a NOSPECS grade of at least 4 and duration under 3 months. PBMCs came from around 10 ml fresh peripheral blood. What was amplified from RNA transcripts were TCR beta CDR3 regions. A set of HTBI primers served as the primers for a first-round RT-PCR of the TCR CDR3. TCRdb reanalysed the multiplex PCR reads using MiXCR and keeps one entry per CDR3 protein. The repertoire has 300,000 to 350,000 distinct CDR3 sequences, over 15% of them found once; the top ten carry about a sixth. This CDR3 is 15 amino acids long. CDR1 is MNHEY, CDR2 SVGEGT, per germline.

The chain links TRBV6-2 or TRBV6-3 to TRBJ1-5; D perhaps matches TRBD1 (5 bases). The clonotype comes from a woman aged 40-49 years with Graves' ophthalmopathy. The source material was blood. The CDR3 region has the DNA TGTGCCAGCAGTCATCCAGGGAGGGCTTTTCAGCACCAGCATTTT. Translated, it gives CASSHPGRAFQHQHF.